This entry lists 16 T cell receptor beta chains sequenced from one sample in a study of blood T cells in healthy people across ages. A sample-barcoded 5' primer and a J-beta primer mix were used in a second PCR of about 6 to 12 cycles. One entry per CDR3 protein, called by TCRdb with MiXCR from the 5' RACE reads. Among hundreds of thousands of distinct CDR3 sequences, about 28% were seen once, and the ten largest hold over 3.5%. Separately, the same data were catalogued under a study of T cells of mothers and their children.

What was sequenced was blood. These receptors were collected from a boy aged 2 to 9 in good health.

Points on this clonotype: Germline is not matched at one junction end, which may reflect a read error. V gene TRBV20-1 combines with J gene TRBJ2-1; D gene ambiguous. Germline-derived CDR1 and CDR2 are DFQATT and SNEGSKA (reference sequence). The CDR3 runs to 11 residues. The CDR3 loop is CSARDSIEQFF. The DNA for the CDR3 is TGCAGTGCAAGAGACTCAATCGAGCAGTTCTTC.

In its sample, this clonotype was seen a few times. The rearrangement links TRBV7-9 to TRBJ2-1; D may be TRBD2 (6 bases). Germline V gene lookup returns CDR1 SEHNR and CDR2 FQNEAQ (reference sequence). Trimming removed 7 bases at V and 3 bases at J, with 16 bases between. There are 15 residues in the CDR3. This CDR3 reads CASTSRDFIYNEQFF. The CDR3, as DNA: TGTGCCAGCACCTCGAGGGACTTCATCTACAATGAGCAGTTCTTC. Together with reference TRBV7-9 and TRBJ2-1, the CDR3 gives the full variable domain: DTGVSQNPRHKITKRGQNVTFRCDPISEHNRLYWYRQTLGQGPEFLTYFQNEAQLEKSRLLSDRFSAERPKGSFSTLEIQRTEQGDSAMYLCASTSRDFIYNEQFFGPGTRLTVL.

V gene TRBV12-3 or TRBV12-4 combines with J gene TRBJ1-6; maybe TRBD1 (5 bases). The V end lost 7 bases, the J end lost 8 bases, and 18 bases lay between the germline ends. The CDR3 spans 15 residues. CDR3 DNA: TGTGCCAGCACCACCAGGGATAGCTTGGATTCACCCCTCCACTTT. Residues: CASTTRDSLDSPLHF.

The chain has TRBV18 and TRBJ2-6; D is unresolved. Trimming cost V 1 base and J 0 bases, with 19 bases left between them. This CDR3 has 20 amino acids. From germline, CDR1 is KGHSH and CDR2 LQKENI. CDR3 sequence reads: CASSPLNIKARSSGANVLTF. The CDR3 DNA reads TGTGCCAGCTCACCACTAAACATAAAGGCCCGATCCTCTGGGGCCAACGTCCTGACTTTC.

The chain links TRBV29-1 to TRBJ2-3, with D possibly being TRBD2 (6 bases). Germline values: CDR1 SQVTM, CDR2 ANQGSEA. The CDR3 covers 15 residues. The V gene lost 4 bases and the J gene lost 4 bases, with 18 bases spanning the gap. The DNA for the CDR3 is TGCAGCGTTGGAGTCTTAGAGCGGGCCGCAGATACGCAGTATTTT. It encodes CSVGVLERAADTQYF.

The J gene is TRBJ2-3, the V gene TRBV14; 8 bases align to TRBD2. CDR1 is SGHDN, CDR2 FVKESK, per germline. J gave up 5 bases and V 0 bases, and 7 bases lay outside the gene matches. The length of the CDR3 is 16 residues. Here the CDR3 reads CASSQESGSFLDTQYF. The CDR3 coding sequence is TGTGCCAGCAGCCAAGAAAGCGGGAGCTTCCTAGATACGCAGTATTTT.

This sequence joins TRBV7-2 and TRBJ2-2, with TRBD1 as a possible D gene (6 bases). Germline V gene lookup returns CDR1 SGHTA and CDR2 FQGNSA. The CDR3 runs to 13 residues. Trimming left V 8 bases short and J 6 bases short, with 13 bases between. In nucleotides, the CDR3 is TGTGCCAGCGGGCTTGGGGGCCCCGGGGAGCTGTTTTTT. Translated, it gives CASGLGGPGELFF.

V is TRBV7-1 and J is TRBJ1-4; no firm D call. TRBV7-1 is an ORF, and what it does is uncertain. The CDR3 is made up of 18 amino acids. Deletions cut 3 bases from V and 5 bases from J, with 22 bases between. DNA for the CDR3: TGTGCCAGCAGCTCGACTAGACTAACCGCGAGGTGGAATGAAAAACTGTTTTTT. This sequence encodes CASSSTRLTARWNEKLFF.

The table lists this clonotype with many counts. The rearrangement joins TRBV29-1 to TRBJ1-2, with TRBD1 as a possible D gene (5 bases). This CDR3 is built from 12 residues. Germline-derived CDR1 and CDR2 are SQVTM and ANQGSEA. V was trimmed by 7 bases and J by 8 bases, leaving 17 bases between them. Here the CDR3 DNA reads TGCAGCGCCCGGGACGAAGATAAGGGCTACACCTTC. Protein sequence: CSARDEDKGYTF. Drawing the rest from reference TRBV29-1 and TRBJ1-2, the complete variable domain is SAVISQKPSRDICQRGTSLTIQCQVDSQVTMMFWYRQQPGQSLTLIATANQGSEATYESGFVIDKFPISRPNLTFSTLTVSNMSPEDSSIYLCSARDEDKGYTFGSGTRLTVV.

The genes are TRBV6-2 or TRBV6-3 and TRBJ2-3; 15 bases map to TRBD2. The CDR3 totals 18 residues. V lost 6 bases, J lost 4 bases, and 11 bases stayed unmatched. Germline CDR1 and CDR2: MNHEY and SVGEGT. In nucleotides, the CDR3 is TGTGCCAGCAGCTCGGGACTAGCGGGGGGACAAAGCCCAGATACGCAGTATTTT. Amino acid sequence: CASSSGLAGGQSPDTQYF.

The chain has TRBV29-1 and TRBJ2-1, with D tentatively TRBD2 (6 bases). This CDR3 is built from 11 residues. Trimming cost V 8 bases and J 7 bases, with 12 bases left between them. CDR1 and CDR2 (germline): SQVTM, ANQGSEA. CDR3 nucleotides: TGCAGCTTGGGAGGAGTAAATGAGCAGTTCTTC. Residues: CSLGGVNEQFF.

This clonotype has only a few counts. A junction boundary mismatches the germline segment, possibly from a read error. The chain employs TRBV7-9 and TRBJ1-1; D unresolved. Germline V gene lookup returns CDR1 SEHNR and CDR2 FQNEAQ (reference sequence). The CDR3 contains 13 residues. For the CDR3, the DNA is TGTGCCAGCAGCGTAGCGGAAGACACTGAAGCTTTCTTT. Its translation is CASSVAEDTEAFF. The full variable domain, completed using reference TRBV7-9 and TRBJ1-1, is DTGVSQNPRHKITKRGQNVTFRCDPISEHNRLYWYRQTLGQGPEFLTYFQNEAQLEKSRLLSDRFSAERPKGSFSTLEIQRTEQGDSAMYLCASSVAEDTEAFFGQGTRLTVV.

This rearrangement joins TRBV5-1 to TRBJ2-3, with D uncertain. The CDR3 has 13 amino acids. Trimming took off 0 bases at V and 6 bases at J, with 8 bases between the two ends. The germline CDR1 and CDR2 sequences are SGHRS and YFSETQ. The CDR3 nucleotides read TGCGCCAGCAGCTTGGACAACGCGGATACGCAGTATTTT. This codes for CASSLDNADTQYF.

This clonotype was found a few times. The genes are TRBV25-1 and TRBJ2-5, with D possibly called TRBD1 or TRBD2 (5 bases each). The germline CDR1 and CDR2 sequences are MGHDK and SYGVNS. The V gene lost 6 bases and the J gene lost 4 bases, with 12 bases spanning the gap. The CDR3 runs 13 residues. The CDR3 bases are TGTGCCAGCAGCTTGGATGGGGGAGAGACCCAGTACTTC. As protein: CASSLDGGETQYF. The full variable domain, completed using reference TRBV25-1 and TRBJ2-5, is EADIYQTPRYLVIGTGKKITLECSQTMGHDKMYWYQQDPGMELHLIHYSYGVNSTEKGDLSSESTVSRIRTEHFPLTLESARPSHTSQYLCASSLDGGETQYFGPGTRLLVL.

V usage is TRBV29-1 and J usage is TRBJ2-4, with a weak D call TRBD2 (5 bases). Germline V lookup: CDR1 SQVTM, CDR2 ANQGSEA. Trimming took off 5 bases at V and 6 bases at J, with 14 bases between the two ends. CDR3 length: 13 residues. The CDR3 spells CSVFPGWGNIQYF. Here the CDR3 DNA reads TGCAGCGTTTTTCCGGGGTGGGGAAACATTCAGTACTTC.

This clonotype was picked up a small number of times. The chain combines TRBV4-3 with TRBJ1-4; 9 bases fit TRBD1. V shed 0 bases and J 7 bases; nucleotides not matched to a gene: 6. The CDR3 contains 16 residues. The germline CDR1 and CDR2 sequences are LGHNA and YSLEER. CDR3 sequence reads: CASSQEGTGGGEKLFF. The CDR3 nucleotides are TGCGCCAGCAGCCAAGAGGGAACAGGGGGCGGTGAAAAACTGTTTTTT.